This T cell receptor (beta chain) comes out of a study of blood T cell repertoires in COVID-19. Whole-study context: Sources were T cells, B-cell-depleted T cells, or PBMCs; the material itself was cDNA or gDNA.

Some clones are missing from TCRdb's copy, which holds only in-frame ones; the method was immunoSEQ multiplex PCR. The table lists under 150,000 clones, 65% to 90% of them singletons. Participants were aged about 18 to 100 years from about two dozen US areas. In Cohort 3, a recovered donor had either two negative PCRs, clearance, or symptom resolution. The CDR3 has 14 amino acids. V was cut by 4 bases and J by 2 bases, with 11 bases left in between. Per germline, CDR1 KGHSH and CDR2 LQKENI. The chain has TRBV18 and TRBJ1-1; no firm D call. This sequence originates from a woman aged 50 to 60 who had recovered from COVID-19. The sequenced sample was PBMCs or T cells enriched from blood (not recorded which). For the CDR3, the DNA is TGTGCCAGCTCACTTAAGGAGTCTAACACTGAAGCTTTCTTT. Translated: CASSLKESNTEAFF.